A single sample is the source of the 25 T cell receptor beta chains below, sequenced in a study of cytomegalovirus exposure and HLA in healthy donors. Amplification used 60 Vbeta primers and 13 Jbeta primers. Measured with immunoSEQ multiplex PCR; TCRdb has only the in-frame clones, and not every one. The sample includes about 67,000 clones, 68% of them seen just once. Sequencing was done on a sample of PBMCs. These receptors were obtained from a woman in her thirties in good health and CMV-seronegative.

This clone was observed a handful of times. CDR3 DNA: TGTGCGACCAGGGTGAACACTGAAGCTTTCTTT. The encoded protein is CATRVNTEAFF. The rearrangement uses TRBV7-6 and TRBJ1-1; tentatively, D is TRBD1 (5 bases). Germline CDR1 and CDR2: SGHVS and FNYEAQ. This CDR3 region has 11 residues.

V usage is TRBV11-3 and J usage is TRBJ2-2; 11 nucleotides line up with TRBD1. There are 17 residues in the CDR3. CDR1 and CDR2 from the germline V gene are SGHNT and YENEEA. The J segment lost 5 bases and the V segment lost 5 bases, leaving 10 bases of the junction unmatched. In DNA form, the CDR3 reads TGTGCCAGCAGCCTTTGGACAGGGGGCGGAAAGACCGGGGAGCTGTTTTTT. The encoded protein is CASSLWTGGGKTGELFF. The full variable domain, with the rest looked up from reference TRBV11-3 and TRBJ2-2, is EAGVVQSPRYKIIEKKQPVAFWCNPISGHNTLYWYLQNLGQGPELLIRYENEEAVDDSQLPKDRFSAERLKGVDSTLKIQPAELGDSAVYLCASSLWTGGGKTGELFFGEGSRLTVL.

The chain couples TRBV7-9 to TRBJ2-3; the D gene is possibly TRBD1 (6 bases). Trimming removed 2 bases at V and 14 bases at J, with 26 bases between. From germline, CDR1 is SEHNR and CDR2 FQNEAQ (reference sequence). The CDR3 sequence is 16 residues long. The DNA of the CDR3 is TGTGCCAGCAGCTTAAAGGGCCAGGGGACGCACAGATTGAGGTATTTT. Amino acid sequence: CASSLKGQGTHRLRYF.

The rearrangement uses TRBV5-1 and TRBJ2-1; 9 bases map to TRBD2. Germline V gene data show CDR1 as SGHRS and CDR2 as YFSETQ. J gave up 6 bases and V 6 bases, and 7 bases lay outside the gene matches. The CDR3 totals 14 residues. The CDR3 reads CASNGGGAVNEQFF. In DNA, the CDR3 is TGCGCCAGCAACGGCGGGGGGGCAGTCAATGAGCAGTTCTTC. The full variable domain, in which reference TRBV5-1 and TRBJ2-1 provide the parts outside the CDR3, is KAGVTQTPRYLIKTRGQQVTLSCSPISGHRSVSWYQQTPGQGLQFLFEYFSETQRNKGNFPGRFSGRQFSNSRSEMNVSTLELGDSALYLCASNGGGAVNEQFFGPGTRLTVL.

The V call is TRBV5-8, the J call TRBJ2-3; D remains unclear. From germline, CDR1 is SGHTS and CDR2 YDEGEE. With 4 bases removed from V and 0 bases from J, the gap between germline ends came to 9 bases. The CDR3 totals 14 residues. The CDR3 bases are TGTGCCAGCAGCCCCGGCGGCAGCACAGATACGCAGTATTTT. Encoded protein: CASSPGGSTDTQYF. The full variable domain, in which reference TRBV5-8 and TRBJ2-3 provide the parts outside the CDR3, is EAGVTQSPTHLIKTRGQQATLRCSPISGHTSVYWYQQALGLGLQFLLWYDEGEERNRGNFPPRFSGRQFPNYSSELNVNALELEDSALYLCASSPGGSTDTQYFGPGTRLTVL.

This clone was seen a handful of times. The chain links TRBV29-1 to TRBJ1-1; no clear D gene. Trimming removed 4 bases at V and 0 bases at J, with 9 bases between. The CDR3 length is 13 residues. CDR1 is SQVTM, CDR2 ANQGSEA, per germline. The CDR3 region has the DNA TGCAGCGTTGGGGCAGACATGAACACTGAAGCTTTCTTT. Its translation is CSVGADMNTEAFF.

This chain connects TRBV19 to TRBJ1-1; D perhaps matches TRBD1 (6 bases). The germline V and J ends were trimmed by 3 bases and 10 bases, with 12 bases remaining between them. The germline CDR1 and CDR2 sequences are LNHDA and SQIVND (reference sequence). CDR3 length: 12 residues. DNA for the CDR3: TGTGCCAGTAGTATCGGACAGAGGGGAGCTTTCTTT. Translation: CASSIGQRGAFF.

V and J are TRBV9 and TRBJ1-2; 12 nucleotides align to TRBD1. The germline V gene encodes CDR1 SGDLS and CDR2 YYNGEE. The CDR3 consists of 20 residues. The junction had 15 bases not matched to a gene; V was cut back by 0 bases and J by 3 bases. The CDR3 DNA is TGTGCCAGCAGCGTAGAGGGAGCTGGGGACAGGGGGCGTTCGGACTATGGCTACACCTTC. As protein: CASSVEGAGDRGRSDYGYTF.

This rearrangement joins TRBV19 to TRBJ2-2; TRBD2 matches at 13 bases. The CDR3 is made up of 16 amino acids. The trim removed 4 bases at V and 4 bases at J, leaving 3 bases unmatched. CDR1 LNHDA and CDR2 SQIVND come from the germline V gene (reference sequence). CDR3 loop: CASSRLAGGGTGELFF. The DNA for the CDR3 is TGTGCCAGTAGTAGACTAGCGGGGGGTGGCACCGGGGAGCTGTTTTTT. Full variable domain (rest looked up from reference TRBV19 and TRBJ2-2): DGGITQSPKYLFRKEGQNVTLSCEQNLNHDAMYWYRQDPGQGLRLIYYSQIVNDFQKGDIAEGYSVSREKKESFPLTVTSAQKNPTAFYLCASSRLAGGGTGELFFGEGSRLTVL.

The V and J genes are TRBV4-3 and TRBJ1-5, with no clear D. Trimming stripped 4 bases from V and 6 bases from J, with 10 bases between. Looked up from germline, CDR1 is LGHNA and CDR2 is YSLEER. CDR3 length equals 13 residues. CDR3 sequence (DNA): TGCGCCAGCAGCCTGAGGGTAGGTCAGCCCCAGCATTTT. Translated: CASSLRVGQPQHF.

This clone turned up a few times. The V call is TRBV27, the J call TRBJ2-1, with 9 nucleotides matching TRBD1. This CDR3 is 16 amino acids long. Germline V lookup: CDR1 MNHEY, CDR2 SMNVEV (reference sequence). V shed 5 bases, J shed 3 bases, and the junction held 8 bases outside the gene matches. CDR3 region: CASSPRTGANYNEQFF. In nucleotides, the CDR3 is TGTGCCAGCAGTCCCCGGACAGGGGCAAACTACAATGAGCAGTTCTTC.

The V gene is TRBV7-2, the J gene TRBJ2-7; D remains unclear. Between the trimmed V and J ends, which lost 11 bases and 7 bases, there was a span of 9 bases. CDR3 length equals 9 residues. CDR1 and CDR2 (germline): SGHTA, FQGNSA. The CDR3 spells CAGGWEQYF. DNA for the CDR3: TGTGCCGGTGGCTGGGAGCAGTACTTC.

The genes are TRBV6-6 and TRBJ2-2, with TRBD1 as a possible D gene (6 bases). Per germline, CDR1 MNHNY and CDR2 SVGAGI (reference sequence). The CDR3 consists of 14 residues. V was cut by 2 bases and J by 7 bases, with 11 bases left in between. In DNA form, the CDR3 reads TGTGCCAGCAGTTACCCGAGAGGGGGCGGGGAGCTGTTTTTT. Translated: CASSYPRGGGELFF.

J is TRBJ1-2 and V is TRBV4-3; possibly TRBD1 for D (5 bases). The V and J ends lost 0 bases and 5 bases respectively, with 16 bases between them. The CDR3 has 16 amino acids. Germline V gene sequence: CDR1 LGHNA, CDR2 YSLEER. The CDR3: CASSQDQRWGGYGYTF. CDR3 sequence (DNA): TGCGCCAGCAGCCAAGATCAACGGTGGGGGGGGTATGGCTACACCTTC.

The V and J genes are TRBV10-3 and TRBJ1-6; tentative D call: TRBD1 (5 bases). In germline, CDR1 is ENHRY, CDR2 SYGVKD. V lost 6 bases, J lost 4 bases, and 16 bases lay in between. This CDR3 is 16 amino acids long. The DNA for the CDR3 is TGTGCCATCAGCGAACAGGATCCACTATATAATTCACCCCTCCACTTT. Translating it yields CAISEQDPLYNSPLHF.

J is TRBJ2-1 and V is TRBV5-1; 10 positions agree with TRBD2. The CDR3 runs to 15 residues. With V trimmed by 4 bases and J by 7 bases, 8 bases remained unmatched. Per the germline V gene, CDR1 is SGHRS and CDR2 is YFSETQ. The CDR3 region is CASSPSGGAPNEQFF. In DNA form, the CDR3 reads TGCGCCAGCAGCCCAAGCGGGGGGGCACCAAATGAGCAGTTCTTC.

The chain joins TRBV6-5 to TRBJ2-3, with 14 bases identical to TRBD2. This CDR3 has 14 residues. The ends lost 6 bases at V and 6 bases at J; junction bases unmatched: 2. Germline V lookup: CDR1 MNHEY, CDR2 SVGAGI. CDR3 sequence: CASRGLAGVDTQYF. The CDR3 DNA reads TGTGCCAGCAGGGGACTAGCGGGGGTTGATACGCAGTATTTT.

CDR3 region: CASSLGGGPLGTEAFF. CDR3 nucleotides: TGTGCCAGCAGCTTAGGGGGGGGGCCCCTGGGCACTGAAGCTTTCTTT. The gene calls are TRBV7-2 and TRBJ1-1, with a possible D match to TRBD1 (6 bases). The V and J ends lost 1 base and 4 bases respectively, with 16 bases between them. The CDR3 is 16 residues long. Germline loops: CDR1 SGHTA, CDR2 FQGNSA.

The CDR3 region is CASGRTSGSYNEQFF. For the CDR3, the DNA is TGTGCCAGCGGTAGGACTAGCGGATCCTACAATGAGCAGTTCTTC. The chain carries TRBV6-6 and TRBJ2-1, with 10 bases lining up with TRBD2. In germline, CDR1 is MNHNY, CDR2 SVGAGI (reference sequence). CDR3 length: 15 residues. Germline trimming cut 8 bases from V and 1 base from J; bases unmatched to any gene: 5.

The rearrangement joins TRBV7-2 to TRBJ1-1, with 8 bases identical to TRBD1. The V segment lost 4 bases and the J segment 6 bases; nucleotides outside the gene matches: 7. Germline V lookup: CDR1 SGHTA, CDR2 FQGNSA. This CDR3 is built from 14 residues. DNA of the CDR3: TGTGCCAGCAGCTCCGGACAGGGCGTACCTGAAGCTTTCTTT. Its translation is CASSSGQGVPEAFF.

The chain links TRBV6-1 to TRBJ1-3; 8 bases map to TRBD1. The CDR3 contains 15 residues. Germline V lookup: CDR1 MNHNS, CDR2 SASEGT. Trimming at V came to 1 base and at J to 2 bases, leaving 1 base not matched to a gene. The CDR3 sequence is CASSEGTGPGNTIYF. CDR3 DNA sequence: TGTGCCAGCAGTGAAGGGACAGGGCCTGGAAACACCATATATTTT.

This clone was observed a few times. This chain links TRBV28 with TRBJ1-4; D perhaps matches TRBD1 (6 bases). Per germline, CDR1 MDHEN and CDR2 SYDVKM. CDR3 length: 15 residues. The V end was cut by 6 bases, the J end by 4 bases, with 15 bases between. CDR3 region: CASSGGQLVNEKLFF. The CDR3 coding sequence is TGTGCCAGCAGCGGCGGACAGTTGGTTAATGAAAAACTGTTTTTT.

CDR3 nucleotide sequence: TGTGCCAGCAGCTTAGGGGTTGCGGAGAACACTGAAGCTTTCTTT. Translated: CASSLGVAENTEAFF. The V and J genes are TRBV11-3 and TRBJ1-1, with D uncertain. CDR1 and CDR2 (germline): SGHNT, YENEEA. The length of the CDR3 is 15 residues. With 1 base removed from V and 1 base from J, the gap between germline ends came to 10 bases.

The chain recombines TRBV7-8 with TRBJ1-6; a weak D match, TRBD1 (6 bases). Germline V gene lookup returns CDR1 SGHVS and CDR2 FQNEAQ. The V gene lost 6 bases and the J gene lost 0 bases, with 9 bases spanning the gap. The CDR3 extends over 15 amino acids. CDR3 region: CASRQDSSYNSPLHF. As DNA, the CDR3 is TGTGCCAGCAGACAGGACAGCTCCTATAATTCACCCCTCCACTTT. Full variable domain (rest looked up from reference TRBV7-8 and TRBJ1-6): GAGVSQSPRYKVAKRGQDVALRCDPISGHVSLFWYQQALGQGPEFLTYFQNEAQLDKSGLPSDRFFAERPEGSVSTLKIQRTQQEDSAVYLCASRQDSSYNSPLHFGNGTRLTVT.

This clone appeared a few times. The V and J genes are TRBV7-6 and TRBJ2-7, with TRBD2 matching 10 bases. Per germline, CDR1 SGHVS and CDR2 FNYEAQ. J was trimmed by 6 bases and V by 1 base; bases with no gene match: 6. The CDR3 totals 15 residues. The DNA for the CDR3 is TGTGCCAGCAGCTTAGGTGGTAGCGGGGGGACCGAGCAGTACTTC. Translating gives CASSLGGSGGTEQYF.